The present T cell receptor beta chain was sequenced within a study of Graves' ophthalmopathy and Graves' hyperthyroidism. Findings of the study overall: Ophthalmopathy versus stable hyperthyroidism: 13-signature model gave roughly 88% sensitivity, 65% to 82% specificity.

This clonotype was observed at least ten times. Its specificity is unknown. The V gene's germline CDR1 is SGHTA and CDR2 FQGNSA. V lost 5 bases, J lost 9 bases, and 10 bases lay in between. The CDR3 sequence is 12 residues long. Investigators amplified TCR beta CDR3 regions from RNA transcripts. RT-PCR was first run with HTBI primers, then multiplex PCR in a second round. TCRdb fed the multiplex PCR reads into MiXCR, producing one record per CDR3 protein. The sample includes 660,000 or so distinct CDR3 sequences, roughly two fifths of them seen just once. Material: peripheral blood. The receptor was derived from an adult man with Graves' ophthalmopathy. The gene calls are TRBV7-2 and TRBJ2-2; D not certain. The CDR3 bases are TGTGCCAGCAGCCCAAGCTCACGGGAGCTGTTTTTT. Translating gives CASSPSSRELFF. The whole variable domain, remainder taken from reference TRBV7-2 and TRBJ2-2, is GAGVSQSPSNKVTEKGKDVELRCDPISGHTALYWYRQSLGQGLEFLIYFQGNSAPDKSGLPSDRFSAERTGGSVSTLTIQRTQQEDSAVYLCASSPSSRELFFGEGSRLTVL.